The sequence of this TCR beta chain was determined in a study of shared clonotypes between healthy human individuals. Whole-study results and caveats: The study drew on few donors, limiting represented genetic and exposure-history diversity.

Remarks on this clone: Its antigen remains unknown.

The repertoire was sequenced with immunoSEQ multiplex PCR; TCRdb's copy has only in-frame clones and lacks some. The table records 850,000 to 1,200,000 clones, more than 60% of them present only once. Germline V gene lookup returns CDR1 LGHNA and CDR2 YNFKEQ. Trimming left V 0 bases short and J 8 bases short, with 16 bases between. The CDR3 is made up of 15 amino acids. The source is a young man in good health. The J gene is TRBJ1-2, the V gene TRBV4-2; D ambiguous. Sequenced: memory CD4+ T cells sorted from blood. Subset indicated: CD45RA-negative fraction. The chain's CDR3 is CASSQESRVLGGYTF. The CDR3 DNA follows: TGTGCCAGCAGCCAAGAGTCTCGGGTCCTGGGAGGCTACACCTTC.